Listed below are T cell receptor beta chains from one sample, sequenced in a study of T cell responses to AZD1222 COVID-19 vaccine. Method: immunoSEQ multiplex PCR; TCRdb's copy keeps in-frame clones and lacks some. The table lists more than 95,000 clones, around 86% of them singletons. The source material was peripheral blood, sampled 28 days after the second dose of the MenACWY control vaccine. The receptors here all came from an adult who received the MenACWY meningococcal vaccine as a control. Both conserved end residues are part of each CDR3.

v_gene,j_gene,len,CDR3aa
TRBV7-9,TRBJ2-3,17,CASSRWGAGGNTDTQYF
TRBV12-5,TRBJ2-7,15,CASGLGVGSGYEQYF
TRBV9,TRBJ1-3,15,CASSVGTASGNTIYF
TRBV7-6,TRBJ2-7,16,CASSLEAGPPYERQYF
TRBV12-3/TRBV12-4,TRBJ1-1,13,CASRATGFTEAFF
TRBV5-1,TRBJ1-1,13,CASSLGFSNEAFF
TRBV11-2,TRBJ2-2,15,CASSLEPSGPRELFF
TRBV20-1,TRBJ1-2,16,CSARDRGGGSFYGYTF
TRBV28,TRBJ2-7,15,CASSKPGALSYEQYF
TRBV5-6,TRBJ1-6,15,CASSFRQGRNSPLHF
TRBV3-1/TRBV3-2,TRBJ2-1,17,CASSQDETSLTYNEQFF
TRBV29-1,TRBJ2-1,16,CSVIPGPGGTYNEQFF
TRBV5-4,TRBJ2-5,15,CASSAPGGPKATQYF
TRBV7-3,TRBJ2-3,14,CASSLRAGTDTQYF
TRBV28,TRBJ1-5,16,CAVNPAVGQGNQPQHF
TRBV6-4,TRBJ2-2,14,CASSARQGDGELFF
TRBV11-1,TRBJ1-2,15,CASSLVAGQTYGYTF
TRBV10-3,TRBJ2-1,13,CAIGLAGSNEQFF
TRBV2,TRBJ1-1,14,CASSGRSGNTEAFF
TRBV18,TRBJ2-3,15,CASSPPEGPADTQYF
TRBV7-9,TRBJ2-5,14,CASSFGGGQETQYF
TRBV19,TRBJ1-5,16,CASTKGPGTRNQPQHF
TRBV10-3,TRBJ2-5,18,CAISESPPGTGGRETQYF
TRBV6-4,TRBJ2-2,14,CASSREANTGELFF
TRBV20-1,TRBJ2-7,11,CSASDPYEQYF
TRBV18,TRBJ1-1,16,CASSPFRGRGDTEAFF
TRBV9,TRBJ2-3,15,CASSPAILDTDTQYF
TRBV30,TRBJ1-5,14,CAWSGQGVFQPQHF
TRBV18,TRBJ1-5,15,CASSRDRGSNQPQHF
TRBV28,TRBJ1-1,13,CASSSGQGRRAFF
TRBV2,TRBJ2-4,16,CASSEPGGAGINIQYF
TRBV4-2,TRBJ1-2,16,CASSQTKGGDGRGYTF
TRBV30,TRBJ2-7,14,CAWSVVFEGYEQYF
TRBV7-9,TRBJ1-4,16,CASSLNRVATNEKLFF
TRBV28,TRBJ2-5,15,CASSPLLTLKETQYF
TRBV5-4,TRBJ2-7,14,CASSLTGDQYEQYF
TRBV7-2,TRBJ2-3,16,CASSLAGRGRADTQYF
TRBV7-3,TRBJ1-2,13,CASSLTAADGYTF
TRBV18,TRBJ2-5,15,CASSLPGLAHETQYF
TRBV4-3,TRBJ1-5,15,CASSQQTGSNQPQHF
TRBV25-1,TRBJ2-7,15,CASSSANRGSYEQYF